This entry is about one TCR beta chain. The data are from a study of Ad26.COV2.S vaccination and SARS-CoV-2 variants. Whole-study context: Participants got Ad26.COV2.S intramuscularly, once or twice 56 days apart.

Measured with immunoSEQ multiplex PCR; TCRdb has only the in-frame clones, and not every one. The table records about 330,000 clones, roughly 88% of them present only once. Stated treatment: 19 received Ad26.COV2.S at low or high dose, single or two shots; a few received placebo; per-sample allocation not given. At day 63 after the first vaccine or placebo injection, samples were drawn. Trimming took 8 bases from V and 6 from J; bases not matched to a gene: 7. CDR1 and CDR2 from the germline V gene are ENHRY and SYGVKD. This CDR3 has 12 residues. The receptor's source is a person aged 18 to 59 who received the Ad26.COV2.S COVID-19 vaccine or a placebo. This sequence joins TRBV10-3 and TRBJ2-7, with TRBD2 matching 7 bases. The specimen was peripheral blood, collected in a trial of Ad26.COV2.S vaccine versus placebo. The CDR3: CAIGEGEGEQYV. The CDR3 DNA is TGTGCCATCGGGGAGGGTGAGGGCGAGCAGTACGTC.